These 19 T cell receptor beta chains came from one sample sequenced in a study of shared clonotypes between healthy human individuals (TCRdb year 2020). Library construction relied on the immunoSEQ multiplex PCR assay. In TCRdb, the immuneACCESS table is reduced to in-frame sequences with V and J assigned. These tables do not hold every clone; where another copy was compared, an unresolved V gene accounts for under half, and the others remain unexplained. This sample is represented by fewer than 650,000 clones; roughly 79% of them were singletons. The ten top clones hold about 12% of the sample. Sequencing was performed on PBMCs. Source of these receptors: a woman in her thirties or forties in good health. Some clones in this sample may be carry-over from other donors' samples.

In DNA form, the CDR3 reads TGTGCCAGCAGCGTACAGGGTGATGCCACTGAAGCTTTCTTT. The encoded protein is CASSVQGDATEAFF. V and J are TRBV5-5 and TRBJ1-1; a weak D match, TRBD1 (6 bases). V was pared by 4 bases and J by 4 bases, with 14 bases between. The CDR3 runs to 14 residues. Germline V lookup: CDR1 SGHKS, CDR2 YYEKEE (reference sequence).

In regard to this clone: The sample holds other DNA sequences that translate to the same CDR3. This sequence joins TRBV5-1 and TRBJ1-4; D might be TRBD1 (6 bases). The ends were cut back, 4 bases at V and 0 bases at J, with 7 bases in the middle. Germline V gene lookup returns CDR1 SGHRS and CDR2 YFSETQ. The length of the CDR3 is 14 residues. CDR3 sequence reads: CASSRTATNEKLFF. The CDR3 DNA sequence: TGCGCCAGCAGCAGGACAGCAACTAATGAAAAACTGTTTTTT.

The chain recombines TRBV30 with TRBJ2-5; 10 bases map to TRBD1. This CDR3 has 16 residues. V gave up 3 bases and J gave up 5 bases; unmatched junction bases: 12. Germline CDR1 and CDR2: GTSNPN and SVGIG (reference sequence). CDR3 bases: TGTGCCTGGAGCCAAAGGACAGGGGGGTTTGTGGAGACCCAGTACTTC. Protein sequence: CAWSQRTGGFVETQYF. The full variable domain, in which reference TRBV30 and TRBJ2-5 provide the parts outside the CDR3, is SQTIHQWPATLVQPVGSPLSLECTVEGTSNPNLYWYRQAAGRGLQLLFYSVGIGQISSEVPQNLSASRPQDRQFILSSKKLLLSDSGFYLCAWSQRTGGFVETQYFGPGTRLLVL.

This sequence joins TRBV2 and TRBJ2-3, with D maybe TRBD1 (5 bases). Trimming left V 9 bases short and J 4 bases short, with 20 bases between. The CDR3 is made up of 15 amino acids. CDR1 SNHLY and CDR2 FYNNEI come from the germline V gene. CDR3 loop: CASSSQGLGADTQYF. The DNA for the CDR3 is TGTGCCAGTTCCTCTCAGGGATTAGGCGCAGATACGCAGTATTTT.

The rearrangement joins TRBV10-2 to TRBJ2-7; TRBD2 is a possible D gene (5 bases). The V and J ends lost 5 bases and 6 bases respectively, with 17 bases between them. The germline V gene encodes CDR1 WSHSY and CDR2 SAAADI. This CDR3 is 14 amino acids long. The CDR3 is CASSKPGHRGEQYF. CDR3 coding DNA: TGCGCCAGCAGTAAACCGGGCCACCGGGGCGAGCAGTACTTC.

As regards this clone: A far larger clone is one nucleotide away, so this likely arose from a read error. The chain has TRBV18 and TRBJ1-1; 7 bases fit TRBD1. J lost 4 bases, V lost 0 bases, and 5 bases had no gene match. The germline V gene encodes CDR1 KGHSH and CDR2 LQKENI. The CDR3 runs 15 residues. Here the CDR3 reads CASSPPGGQSTEAFF. The CDR3 nucleotides read TGTGCCAGCTCACCACCGGGGGGACAGAGCACTGAAGCTTTCTTT.

The chain uses TRBV5-1 and TRBJ2-5; TRBD2 aligns across 7 bases. The germline CDR1 and CDR2 sequences are SGHRS and YFSETQ. Trimming took 3 bases from V and 5 from J; bases not matched to a gene: 7. CDR3 size: 14 residues. CDR3 nucleotide sequence: TGCGCCAGCAGCTCCCGCGGGAGTGGTGAGACCCAGTACTTC. This codes for CASSSRGSGETQYF.

This sequence joins TRBV7-9 and TRBJ2-2; the match to TRBD1 covers 10 bases. The germline V gene has CDR1 SEHNR and CDR2 FQNEAQ (reference sequence). V shed 5 bases and J 3 bases; nucleotides not matched to a gene: 3. CDR3 length: 15 amino acids. The CDR3 nucleotides are TGTGCCAGCAGCCCAGGGACAGGGGACACCGGGGAGCTGTTTTTT. Translating gives CASSPGTGDTGELFF.

The chain joins TRBV19 to TRBJ2-5, with D perhaps matching TRBD1 (6 bases). Germline V lookup: CDR1 LNHDA, CDR2 SQIVND (reference sequence). Between the trimmed V and J ends, which lost 3 bases and 7 bases, there was a span of 15 bases. The CDR3 spans 14 residues. CDR3 loop: CASSISHGTRTQYF. The CDR3 bases are TGTGCCAGTAGTATCTCCCATGGGACAAGGACCCAGTACTTC.

The chain uses TRBV5-5 and TRBJ2-7; D is uncertain. The CDR3 has 13 residues. V lost 0 bases, J lost 4 bases, and 8 bases lay in between. Germline V CDR1 and CDR2: SGHKS, YYEKEE (reference sequence). The CDR3 region has the DNA TGTGCCAGCAGCTTGGTGGTGGGTTACGAGCAGTACTTC. It codes for CASSLVVGYEQYF. The variable domain in full, with the rest retrieved from reference TRBV5-5 and TRBJ2-7, is DAGVTQSPTHLIKTRGQQVTLRCSPISGHKSVSWYQQVLGQGPQFIFQYYEKEERGRGNFPDRFSARQFPNYSSELNVNALLLGDSALYLCASSLVVGYEQYFGPGTRLTVT.

This clone has more than one count but fewer than ten. The V call is TRBV29-1, the J call TRBJ2-1; tentatively, D is TRBD1 or TRBD2 (5 bases each). This CDR3 region has 13 residues. Germline assignment: CDR1 SQVTM and CDR2 ANQGSEA. Trimming removed 8 bases at V and 4 bases at J, with 15 bases between. The CDR3 DNA follows: TGCAGCTACGGTCTTGGGGGTTACAATGAGCAGTTCTTC. Translating gives CSYGLGGYNEQFF.

The J gene is TRBJ1-3, the V gene TRBV29-1; 10 nucleotides match TRBD2. Near its end, the DNA agrees better with TRBJ2-2, so the J call may be wrong. Germline V gene lookup returns CDR1 SQVTM and CDR2 ANQGSEA. The CDR3 runs 14 residues. In nucleotides, the CDR3 is TGCAGCGTTGGGACTAGCGGGAACACCGGGGAGCTGTTTTTT. The encoded protein is CSVGTSGNTGELFF.

This chain connects TRBV29-1 to TRBJ2-3; 7 bases map to TRBD2. From germline, CDR1 is SQVTM and CDR2 ANQGSEA. This CDR3 has 13 residues. J gave up 3 bases and V 7 bases, and 7 bases lay outside the gene matches. The CDR3 spells CSAKGLVTDTQYF. In DNA form, the CDR3 reads TGCAGCGCTAAAGGACTAGTAACAGATACGCAGTATTTT.

J is TRBJ2-7 and V is TRBV5-1, with a tentative D call TRBD1 (5 bases). The germline CDR1 and CDR2 sequences are SGHRS and YFSETQ. V dropped 1 base and J dropped 2 bases, with 13 bases sitting between them. The CDR3 sequence is 15 residues long. As DNA, the CDR3 is TGCGCCAGCAGCTTGAATCCGGACAACCCCTACGAGCAGTACTTC. It encodes CASSLNPDNPYEQYF.

V and J are TRBV7-9 and TRBJ2-3, with 8 bases aligning to TRBD2. CDR3 length equals 15 residues. Germline-derived CDR1 and CDR2 are SEHNR and FQNEAQ (reference sequence). CDR3 nucleotides: TGTGCTTCCGGTGCGGGGGGCTGGGAGGCAGATACGCAGTATTTT. Its translation is CASGAGGWEADTQYF.

The gene calls are TRBV7-2 and TRBJ2-1; D could derive from TRBD1 or TRBD2 (5 bases each). Trimming left V 2 bases short and J 9 bases short, with 17 bases between. Germline V gene lookup returns CDR1 SGHTA and CDR2 FQGNSA. The length of the CDR3 is 15 residues. CDR3 sequence (DNA): TGTGCCAGCAGCTTACCCCTCGGGACGCGGGCTGAGCAGTTCTTC. Its translation: CASSLPLGTRAEQFF.

V and J are TRBV7-2 and TRBJ2-7; perhaps TRBD1 as D (5 bases). CDR3 length: 13 amino acids. V was cut by 1 base and J by 4 bases, with 8 bases left in between. Germline V CDR1 and CDR2: SGHTA, FQGNSA. The CDR3 nucleotides are TGTGCCAGCAGCTTAGGGGCAGGGTACGAGCAGTACTTC. Translation gives CASSLGAGYEQYF.

V is TRBV4-2 and J is TRBJ1-5, with D maybe TRBD1 (6 bases). V shed 0 bases and J shed 3 bases, with 21 bases lying between them. The CDR3 runs to 19 residues. From germline, CDR1 is LGHNA and CDR2 YNFKEQ. The CDR3 reads CASSQDGTLGDRHNQPQHF. The CDR3 bases are TGTGCCAGCAGCCAAGATGGGACTCTGGGTGACAGGCACAATCAGCCCCAGCATTTT.

V and J are TRBV7-2 and TRBJ1-2; TRBD1 matches at 7 bases. Trimming removed 5 bases from V and 8 bases from J; junction bases left unmatched: 14. In germline, CDR1 is SGHTA, CDR2 FQGNSA. The CDR3 spans 15 residues. The CDR3 loop reads CASSPEARGGRGYTF. DNA for the CDR3: TGTGCCAGCAGCCCAGAAGCCAGGGGGGGAAGGGGCTACACCTTC.